The T cell receptor (beta chain) under discussion was sequenced for a study of PD-1 blockade in mismatch repair-deficient tumors. Mismatch repair deficiency was confirmed in all patients, by PCR or immunohistochemistry. TCRs were sequenced from a few patients responding to pembrolizumab. Repertoires were generated with immunoSEQ multiplex PCR, while TCRdb's copy carries only in-frame clones and drops some. The table lists 40,000 to 60,000 clones, over 65% of them singletons. This CDR3 has 11 amino acids. Germline V gene lookup returns CDR1 SEHNR and CDR2 FQNEAQ (reference sequence). With 7 bases removed from V and 7 bases from J, the gap between germline ends came to 9 bases. Study-wide findings and caveats: Tumor-resident clones, often absent from pretreatment blood, expanded after pembrolizumab and then contracted.

This clone occurred a few times. Antigen specificity is unknown. The genes are TRBV7-9 and TRBJ2-3; D gene unclear. This specimen consisted of peripheral blood, obtained 4 weeks after starting pembrolizumab. The clonotype comes from an adult with mismatch repair-deficient cancer. The chain's CDR3 is CASTRSHTQYF. The DNA of the CDR3 is TGTGCCAGCACCCGGAGCCATACGCAGTATTTT.